The clone carrying this T cell receptor (beta chain) was counted between two and nine times. TCRdb reanalysed the RT-PCR reads using MiXCR and keeps one entry per CDR3 protein. In the table there are more than 550,000 distinct CDR3 sequences, over 12% of which are singletons. Germline loops: CDR1 SGHKS, CDR2 YYEKEE (reference sequence). The V end lost 1 base, the J end lost 7 bases, and 11 bases lay between the germline ends. The CDR3 length is 14 residues. The rearrangement joins TRBV5-5 to TRBJ2-2; the D gene is possibly TRBD1 (7 bases). The sequence came from a female donor in good health, serving as a healthy control. Sequencing input: memory CD4+ T cells from blood. CDR3 nucleotides: TGTGCCAGCAGCTTGAGCAGGGGGGTCGGGGAGCTGTTTTTT. This gives the protein CASSLSRGVGELFF.